This paragraph reports one T cell receptor beta chain. The antigen remains undetermined. The study separated CD4+ cells into CD45RA+ naive and CD45RA-negative memory subsets. CDR3 length: 16 residues. J was trimmed by 3 bases and V by 1 base; bases with no gene match: 7. Germline V gene data show CDR1 as SGHTA and CDR2 as FQGNSA. The data originate from a study of shared clonotypes between healthy human individuals. Study-wide results and limits: Genetic and exposure-history diversity was limited by the small donor number.

Profiling relied on immunoSEQ multiplex PCR, and the TCRdb table lists in-frame clones only, not all of them. This sample has a few hundred thousand clones, with 74% found just once. Sequencing input: memory CD4+ T cells sorted from blood. Sample subset: CD45RA-negative fraction. The chain uses TRBV7-2 and TRBJ2-7; 9 bases fit TRBD2. The sequence was collected from a man aged 30 to 45 in good health. The CDR3 DNA follows: TGTGCCAGCAGCTTAGGAGCGGCGGGGGGGTTCTACGAGCAGTACTTC. This translates into CASSLGAAGGFYEQYF. Combining the CDR3 with reference TRBV7-2 and TRBJ2-7 gives the whole variable domain GAGVSQSPSNKVTEKGKDVELRCDPISGHTALYWYRQSLGQGLEFLIYFQGNSAPDKSGLPSDRFSAERTGGSVSTLTIQRTQQEDSAVYLCASSLGAAGGFYEQYFGPGTRLTVT.